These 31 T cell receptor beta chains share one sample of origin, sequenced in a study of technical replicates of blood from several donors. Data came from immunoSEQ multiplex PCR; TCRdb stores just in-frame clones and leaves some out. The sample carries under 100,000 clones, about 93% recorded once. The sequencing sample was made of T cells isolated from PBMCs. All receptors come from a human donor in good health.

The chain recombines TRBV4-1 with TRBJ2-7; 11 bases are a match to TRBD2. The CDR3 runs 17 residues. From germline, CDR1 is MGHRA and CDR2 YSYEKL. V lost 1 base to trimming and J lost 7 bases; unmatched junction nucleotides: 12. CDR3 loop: CASSQVGLAGGSKEQYF. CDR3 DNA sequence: TGCGCCAGCAGCCAAGTCGGGCTAGCGGGGGGTTCGAAAGAGCAGTACTTC.

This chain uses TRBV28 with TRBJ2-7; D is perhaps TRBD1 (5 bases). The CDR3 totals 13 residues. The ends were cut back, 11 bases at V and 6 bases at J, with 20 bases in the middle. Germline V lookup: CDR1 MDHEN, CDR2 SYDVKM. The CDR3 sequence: CAGAGPDSPEQYF. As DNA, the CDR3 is TGTGCCGGGGCTGGGCCAGATTCCCCCGAGCAGTACTTC. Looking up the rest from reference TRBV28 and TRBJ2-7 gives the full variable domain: DVKVTQSSRYLVKRTGEKVFLECVQDMDHENMFWYRQDPGLGLRLIYFSYDVKMKEKGDIPEGYSVSREKKERFSLILESASTNQTSMYLCAGAGPDSPEQYFGPGTRLTVT.

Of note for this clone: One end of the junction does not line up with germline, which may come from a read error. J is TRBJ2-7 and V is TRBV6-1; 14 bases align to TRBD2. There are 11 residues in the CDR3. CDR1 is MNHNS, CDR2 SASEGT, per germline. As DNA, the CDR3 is TGTGCCAGCAGGGGACTAGCGGGGGACCTCTTC. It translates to CASRGLAGDLF.

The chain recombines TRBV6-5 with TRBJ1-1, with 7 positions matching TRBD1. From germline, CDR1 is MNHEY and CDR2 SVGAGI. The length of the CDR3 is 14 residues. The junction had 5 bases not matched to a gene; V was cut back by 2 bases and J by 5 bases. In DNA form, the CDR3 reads TGTGCCAGCAGTTACGGGGACAGTTGGACTGAAGCTTTCTTT. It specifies CASSYGDSWTEAFF.

The CDR3 region has the DNA TGTGCTAGTGGTAACCGACCGGGGGGACAGGGATTCATTCAGTACTTC. It yields the protein CASGNRPGGQGFIQYF. The chain couples TRBV12-5 to TRBJ2-4, with 9 bases matching TRBD1. From germline, CDR1 is LGHNT and CDR2 FRNRAP. V shed 5 bases and J 9 bases; nucleotides not matched to a gene: 14. The CDR3 consists of 16 residues.

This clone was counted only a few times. Here the CDR3 DNA reads TGCGCCAGCTCATTAACAGGGGCCTACGAGCAGTACTTC. Its protein product is CASSLTGAYEQYF. The rearrangement links TRBV10-1 to TRBJ2-7, with TRBD1 matching over 7 bases. CDR3 length: 13 amino acids. V lost 8 bases and J lost 2; bases outside the gene matches: 6. The germline V gene encodes CDR1 WNHNN and CDR2 SYGVQD (reference sequence).

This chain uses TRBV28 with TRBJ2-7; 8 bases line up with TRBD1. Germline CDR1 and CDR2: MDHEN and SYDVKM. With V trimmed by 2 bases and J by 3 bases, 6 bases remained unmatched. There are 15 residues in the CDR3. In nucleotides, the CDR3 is TGTGCCAGCAGTTTAAGCCCAGGGGGCTACTACGAGCAGTACTTC. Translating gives CASSLSPGGYYEQYF.

The CDR3 nucleotides read TGCAGCGTTGAAGACCCTAGGGGGACTGAAGCTTTCTTT. Translated: CSVEDPRGTEAFF. The V gene is TRBV29-1, the J gene TRBJ1-1, with a tentative D call TRBD1 (6 bases). Germline V gene lookup returns CDR1 SQVTM and CDR2 ANQGSEA. The CDR3 is 13 amino acids. V lost 0 bases to trimming and J lost 5 bases, with 10 bases between them.

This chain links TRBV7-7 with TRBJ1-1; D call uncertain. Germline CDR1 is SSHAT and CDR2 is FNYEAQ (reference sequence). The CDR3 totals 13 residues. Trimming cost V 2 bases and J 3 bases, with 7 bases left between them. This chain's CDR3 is CASSLLIDTEAFF. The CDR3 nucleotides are TGTGCCAGCAGCTTACTAATAGACACTGAAGCTTTCTTT. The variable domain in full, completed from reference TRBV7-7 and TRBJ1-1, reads GAGVSQSPRYKVTKRGQDVTLRCDPISSHATLYWYQQALGQGPEFLTYFNYEAQPDKSGLPSDRFSAERPEGSISTLTIQRTEQRDSAMYRCASSLLIDTEAFFGQGTRLTVV.

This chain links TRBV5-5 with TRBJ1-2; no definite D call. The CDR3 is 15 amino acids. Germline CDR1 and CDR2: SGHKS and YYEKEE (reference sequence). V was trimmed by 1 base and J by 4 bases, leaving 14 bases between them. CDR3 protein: CASSLTPQWLYGYTF. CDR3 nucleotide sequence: TGTGCCAGCAGCTTGACCCCTCAGTGGCTCTATGGCTACACCTTC. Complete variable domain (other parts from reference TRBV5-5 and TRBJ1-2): DAGVTQSPTHLIKTRGQQVTLRCSPISGHKSVSWYQQVLGQGPQFIFQYYEKEERGRGNFPDRFSARQFPNYSSELNVNALLLGDSALYLCASSLTPQWLYGYTFGSGTRLTVV.

The CDR3 loop is CASSPALAGAGDTQYF. In DNA, the CDR3 is TGTGCCAGCAGCCCCGCCCTAGCGGGAGCCGGAGATACGCAGTATTTT. The rearrangement joins TRBV7-8 to TRBJ2-3; TRBD2 matches at 10 bases. Trimming took 5 bases from V and 5 from J; bases not matched to a gene: 10. The CDR3 sequence is 16 residues long. Germline V gene sequence: CDR1 SGHVS, CDR2 FQNEAQ. Looking up the rest from reference TRBV7-8 and TRBJ2-3 gives the full variable domain: GAGVSQSPRYKVAKRGQDVALRCDPISGHVSLFWYQQALGQGPEFLTYFQNEAQLDKSGLPSDRFFAERPEGSVSTLKIQRTQQEDSAVYLCASSPALAGAGDTQYFGPGTRLTVL.

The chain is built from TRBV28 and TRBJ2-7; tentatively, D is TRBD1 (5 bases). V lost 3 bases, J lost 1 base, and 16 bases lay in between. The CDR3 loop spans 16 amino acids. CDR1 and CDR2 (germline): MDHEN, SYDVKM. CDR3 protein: CASSFQWGDSSYEQYF. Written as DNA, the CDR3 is TGTGCCAGCAGTTTTCAGTGGGGCGACAGTTCCTACGAGCAGTACTTC.

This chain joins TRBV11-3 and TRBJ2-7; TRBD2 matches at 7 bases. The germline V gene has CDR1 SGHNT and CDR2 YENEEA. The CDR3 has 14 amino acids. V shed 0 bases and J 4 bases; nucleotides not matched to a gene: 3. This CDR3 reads CASSLDGGSYEQYF. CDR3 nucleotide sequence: TGTGCCAGCAGCTTAGACGGGGGGTCTTACGAGCAGTACTTC.

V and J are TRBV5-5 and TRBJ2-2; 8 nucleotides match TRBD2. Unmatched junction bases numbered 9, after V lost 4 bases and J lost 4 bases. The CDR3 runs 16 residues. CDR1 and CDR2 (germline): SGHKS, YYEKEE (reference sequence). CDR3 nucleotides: TGTGCCAGCAGCCTCCGGCCCGGGGGGGCCACCGGGGAGCTGTTTTTT. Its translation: CASSLRPGGATGELFF.

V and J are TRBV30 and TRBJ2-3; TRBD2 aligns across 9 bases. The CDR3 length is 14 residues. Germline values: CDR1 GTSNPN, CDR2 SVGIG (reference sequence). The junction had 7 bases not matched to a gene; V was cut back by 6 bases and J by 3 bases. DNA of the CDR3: TGTGCCTGTGATAGCGGGGGAGGGACAGATACGCAGTATTTT. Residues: CACDSGGGTDTQYF.

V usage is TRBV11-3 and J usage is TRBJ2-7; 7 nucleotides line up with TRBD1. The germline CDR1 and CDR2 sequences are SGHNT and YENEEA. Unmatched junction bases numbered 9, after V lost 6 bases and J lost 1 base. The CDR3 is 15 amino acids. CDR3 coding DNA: TGTGCCAGCAGTCTCCGACAGGGTGGGTCCTACGAGCAGTACTTC. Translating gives CASSLRQGGSYEQYF.

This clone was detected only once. The CDR3 sequence: CSATGNTEAFF. In DNA, the CDR3 is TGCAGTGCAACGGGGAACACTGAAGCTTTCTTT. This chain connects TRBV20-1 to TRBJ1-1; D gene uncertain. This CDR3 region has 11 residues. The germline CDR1 and CDR2 sequences are DFQATT and SNEGSKA (reference sequence). V shed 6 bases and J shed 1 base, with 6 bases lying between them.

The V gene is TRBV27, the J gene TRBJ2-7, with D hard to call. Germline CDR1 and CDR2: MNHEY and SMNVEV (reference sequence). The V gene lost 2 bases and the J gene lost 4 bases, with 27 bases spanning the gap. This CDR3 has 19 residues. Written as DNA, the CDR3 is TGTGCCAGCAGTTTACCGCCACTATTCCGGCCGATCTCGGTATACGAGCAGTACTTC. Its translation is CASSLPPLFRPISVYEQYF.

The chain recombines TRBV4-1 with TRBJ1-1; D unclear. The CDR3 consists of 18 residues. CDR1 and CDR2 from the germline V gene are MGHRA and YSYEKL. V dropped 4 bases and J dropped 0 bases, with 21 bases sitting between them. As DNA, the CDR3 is TGCGCCAGCAGCCCCTTAAGAGGAGCTCGTATCATGAACACTGAAGCTTTCTTT. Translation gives CASSPLRGARIMNTEAFF.

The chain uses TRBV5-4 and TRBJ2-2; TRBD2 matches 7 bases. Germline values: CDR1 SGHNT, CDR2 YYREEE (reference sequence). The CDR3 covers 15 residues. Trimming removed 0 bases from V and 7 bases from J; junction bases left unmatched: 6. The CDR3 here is CASSLEGSGLGELFF. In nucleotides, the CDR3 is TGTGCCAGCAGCTTGGAGGGTAGCGGGCTCGGGGAGCTGTTTTTT.

CDR3 coding DNA: TGTGCCAGCAGTATGACTAGCGGGAGGCTCACAGATACGCAGTATTTT. Protein: CASSMTSGRLTDTQYF. The chain combines TRBV28 with TRBJ2-3; 13 nucleotides match TRBD2. J gave up 2 bases and V 5 bases, and 4 bases lay outside the gene matches. The germline CDR1 and CDR2 sequences are MDHEN and SYDVKM. The CDR3 sequence is 16 residues long.

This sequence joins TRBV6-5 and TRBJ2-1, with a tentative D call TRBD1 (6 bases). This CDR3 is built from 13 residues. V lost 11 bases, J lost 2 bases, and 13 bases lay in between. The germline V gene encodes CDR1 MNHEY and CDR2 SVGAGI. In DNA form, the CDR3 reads TGTGCCGGACAGCTGGGGCCCTACAATGAGCAGTTCTTC. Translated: CAGQLGPYNEQFF.

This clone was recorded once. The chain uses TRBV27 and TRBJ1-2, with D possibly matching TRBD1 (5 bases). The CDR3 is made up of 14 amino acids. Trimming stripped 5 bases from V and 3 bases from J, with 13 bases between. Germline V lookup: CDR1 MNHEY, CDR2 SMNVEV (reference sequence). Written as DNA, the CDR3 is TGTGCCAGCAGTCCCAGTGACAGCTACTATGGCTACACCTTC. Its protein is CASSPSDSYYGYTF.

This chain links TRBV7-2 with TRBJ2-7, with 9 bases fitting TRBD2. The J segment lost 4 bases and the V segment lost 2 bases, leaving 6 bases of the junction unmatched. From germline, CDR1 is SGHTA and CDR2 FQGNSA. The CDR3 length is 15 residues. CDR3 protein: CASSLSRLAGYEQYF. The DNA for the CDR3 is TGTGCCAGCAGCTTATCTAGGCTAGCGGGGTACGAGCAGTACTTC.

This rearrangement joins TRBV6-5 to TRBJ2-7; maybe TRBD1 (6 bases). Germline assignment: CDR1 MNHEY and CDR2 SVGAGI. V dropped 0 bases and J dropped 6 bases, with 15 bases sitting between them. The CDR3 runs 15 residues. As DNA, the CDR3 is TGTGCCAGCAGTTACTCCGGGGCAGGGGAGTTCGAGCAGTACTTC. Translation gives CASSYSGAGEFEQYF.

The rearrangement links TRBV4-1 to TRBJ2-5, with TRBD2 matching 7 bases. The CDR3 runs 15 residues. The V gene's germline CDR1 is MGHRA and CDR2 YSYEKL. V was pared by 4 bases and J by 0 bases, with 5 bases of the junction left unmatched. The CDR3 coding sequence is TGCGCCAGCAGCCCTAACCGGGGGGACCAAGAGACCCAGTACTTC. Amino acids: CASSPNRGDQETQYF.

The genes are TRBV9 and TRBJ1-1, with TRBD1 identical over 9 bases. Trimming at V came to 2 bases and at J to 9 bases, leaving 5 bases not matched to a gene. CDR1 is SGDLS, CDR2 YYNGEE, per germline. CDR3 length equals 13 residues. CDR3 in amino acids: CASSVQQGAKAFF. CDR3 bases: TGTGCCAGCAGCGTCCAACAGGGGGCAAAAGCTTTCTTT.

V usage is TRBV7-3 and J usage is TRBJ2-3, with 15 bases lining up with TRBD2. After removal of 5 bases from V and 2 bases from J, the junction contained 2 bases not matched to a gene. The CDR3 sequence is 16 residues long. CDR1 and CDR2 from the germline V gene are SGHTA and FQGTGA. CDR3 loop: CASSRTSGGATDTQYF. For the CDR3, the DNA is TGTGCCAGCAGCAGGACTAGCGGGGGGGCCACAGATACGCAGTATTTT.

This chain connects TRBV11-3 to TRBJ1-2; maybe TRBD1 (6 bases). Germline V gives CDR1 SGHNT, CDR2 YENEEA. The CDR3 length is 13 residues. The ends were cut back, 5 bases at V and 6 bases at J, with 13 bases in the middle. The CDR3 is CASSRGGANGYTF. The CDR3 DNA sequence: TGTGCCAGCAGCCGTGGGGGGGCAAATGGCTACACCTTC.

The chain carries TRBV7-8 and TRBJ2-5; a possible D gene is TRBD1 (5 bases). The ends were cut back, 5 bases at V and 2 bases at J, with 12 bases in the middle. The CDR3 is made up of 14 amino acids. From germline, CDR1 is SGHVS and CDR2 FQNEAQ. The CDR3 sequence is CASSLVRVQETQYF. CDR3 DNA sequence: TGTGCCAGCAGCCTTGTCAGGGTACAAGAGACCCAGTACTTC.

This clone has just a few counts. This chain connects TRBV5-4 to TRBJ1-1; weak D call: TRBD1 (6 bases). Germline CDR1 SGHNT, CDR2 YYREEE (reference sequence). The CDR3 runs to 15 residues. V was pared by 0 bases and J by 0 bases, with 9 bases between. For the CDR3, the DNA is TGTGCCAGCAGCTTGGGAGGGACACTGAACACTGAAGCTTTCTTT. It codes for CASSLGGTLNTEAFF.